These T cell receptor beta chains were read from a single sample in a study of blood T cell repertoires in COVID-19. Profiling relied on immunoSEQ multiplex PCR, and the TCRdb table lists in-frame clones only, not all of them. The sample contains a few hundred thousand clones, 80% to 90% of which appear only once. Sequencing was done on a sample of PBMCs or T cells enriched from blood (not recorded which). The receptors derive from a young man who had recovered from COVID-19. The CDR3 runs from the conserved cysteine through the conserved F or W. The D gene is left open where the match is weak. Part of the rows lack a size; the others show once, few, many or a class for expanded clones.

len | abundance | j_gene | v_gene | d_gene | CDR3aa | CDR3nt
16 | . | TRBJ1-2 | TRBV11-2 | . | CASSLDRKAFGYGYTF | TGTGCCAGCAGCTTAGATAGAAAAGCCTTTGGCTATGGCTACACCTTC
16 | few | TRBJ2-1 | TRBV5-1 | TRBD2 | CASSLRDSGGYNEQFF | TGCGCCAGCAGCTTGCGTGACTCGGGGGGCTACAATGAGCAGTTCTTC
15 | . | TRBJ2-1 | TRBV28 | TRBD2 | CASNLAGQAYNEQFF | TGTGCCAGCAACTTAGCGGGACAAGCCTACAATGAGCAGTTCTTC
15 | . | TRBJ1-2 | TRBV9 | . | CASSVGTRPNYGYTF | TGTGCCAGCAGCGTAGGGACAAGGCCCAACTATGGCTACACCTTC
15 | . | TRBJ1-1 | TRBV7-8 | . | CASSWTAGRETEAFF | TGTGCCAGCAGCTGGACGGCGGGGAGGGAAACTGAAGCTTTCTTT
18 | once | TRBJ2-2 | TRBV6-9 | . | CASRAPQASLANTGELFF | TGTGCCAGCAGAGCTCCCCAAGCGTCCCTCGCGAACACCGGGGAGCTGTTTTTT
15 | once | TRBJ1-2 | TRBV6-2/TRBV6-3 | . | CASSYSQRQSAGYTF | TGTGCCAGCAGTTACTCACAACGACAGTCTGCGGGCTACACCTTC
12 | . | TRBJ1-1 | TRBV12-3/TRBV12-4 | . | CASEEGATEAFF | TGTGCCAGCGAGGAAGGGGCCACTGAAGCTTTCTTT
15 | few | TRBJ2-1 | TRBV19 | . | CASSMMRLVDNEQFF | TGTGCCAGTAGTATGATGAGACTAGTCGACAATGAGCAGTTCTTC
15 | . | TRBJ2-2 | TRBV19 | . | CASSIGGKGVGELFF | TGTGCCAGTAGTATCGGCGGGAAGGGTGTCGGGGAGCTGTTTTTT
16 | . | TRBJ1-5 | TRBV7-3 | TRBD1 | CASSLDRGPGNQPQHF | TGTGCCAGCAGCTTGGACAGGGGTCCTGGCAATCAGCCCCAGCATTTT
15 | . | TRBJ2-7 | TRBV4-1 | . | CASSQSLTDSYEQYF | TGCGCCAGCAGCCAAAGTCTAACCGACTCCTACGAGCAGTACTTC
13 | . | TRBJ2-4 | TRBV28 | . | CASKRLAKNIQYF | TGTGCCAGCAAGAGGCTAGCCAAAAACATTCAGTACTTC
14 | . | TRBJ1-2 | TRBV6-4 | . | CASRDQTGLGGYTF | TGTGCCAGCAGGGATCAAACAGGGTTGGGTGGCTACACCTTC
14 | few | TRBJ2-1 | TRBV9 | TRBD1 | CASSATGGWNEQFF | TGTGCCAGCAGCGCGACAGGGGGCTGGAATGAGCAGTTCTTC
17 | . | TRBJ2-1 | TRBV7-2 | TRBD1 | CASSSGLDRGHYNEQFF | TGTGCCAGCAGCTCTGGCCTCGACAGGGGGCATTACAATGAGCAGTTCTTC
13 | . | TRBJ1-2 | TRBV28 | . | CASTLAPGEGYTF | TGTGCCAGCACCTTAGCCCCAGGGGAGGGCTACACCTTC
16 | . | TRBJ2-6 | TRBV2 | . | CASSEVQISGANVLTF | TGTGCCAGCAGTGAAGTGCAGATCTCTGGGGCCAACGTCCTGACTTTC
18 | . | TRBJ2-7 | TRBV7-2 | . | CASSLWGLDASQNYEQYF | TGTGCCAGCAGCTTATGGGGACTTGACGCCTCACAAAACTACGAGCAGTACTTC
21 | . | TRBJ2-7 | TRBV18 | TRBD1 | CASSPGTGIPTSSTYPYEQYF | TGTGCCAGCTCCCCGGGGACAGGGATACCTACGAGCAGTACTTACCCGTACGAGCAGTACTTC
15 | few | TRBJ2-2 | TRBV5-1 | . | CASSLGQTNTGELFF | TGCGCCAGCAGCCTCGGACAGACGAACACCGGGGAGCTGTTTTTT
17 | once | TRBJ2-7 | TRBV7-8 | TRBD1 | CASSDTSGTASSYEQYF | TGTGCCAGCAGCGACACTTCCGGGACAGCTTCCTCCTACGAGCAGTACTTC